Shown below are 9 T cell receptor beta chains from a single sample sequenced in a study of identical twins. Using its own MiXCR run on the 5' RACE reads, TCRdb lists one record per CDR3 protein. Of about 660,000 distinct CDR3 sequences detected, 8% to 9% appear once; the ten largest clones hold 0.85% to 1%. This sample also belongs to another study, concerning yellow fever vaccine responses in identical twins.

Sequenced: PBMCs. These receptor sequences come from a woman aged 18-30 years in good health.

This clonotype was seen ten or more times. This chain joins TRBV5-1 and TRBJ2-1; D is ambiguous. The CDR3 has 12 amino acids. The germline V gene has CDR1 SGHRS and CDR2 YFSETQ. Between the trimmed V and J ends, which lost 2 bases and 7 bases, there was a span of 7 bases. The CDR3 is CASSFNVNEQFF. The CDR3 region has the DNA TGCGCCAGCAGCTTCAACGTAAATGAGCAGTTCTTC.

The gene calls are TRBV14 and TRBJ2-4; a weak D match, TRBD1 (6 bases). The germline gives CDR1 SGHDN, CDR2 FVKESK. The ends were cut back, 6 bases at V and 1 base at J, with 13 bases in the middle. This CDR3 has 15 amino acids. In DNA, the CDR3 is TGTGCCAGCAGTCCAGGGGACCCCGCCAAAAACATTCAGTACTTC. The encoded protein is CASSPGDPAKNIQYF.

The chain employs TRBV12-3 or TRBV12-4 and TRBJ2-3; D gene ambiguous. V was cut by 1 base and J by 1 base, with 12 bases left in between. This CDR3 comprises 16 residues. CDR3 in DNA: TGTGCCAGCAGTTTAGGCCTAGGAACCGGCACAGATACGCAGTATTTT. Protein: CASSLGLGTGTDTQYF.

Here the CDR3 DNA reads TGTGCCAGCAGTTTAGGCAGATCGGCGTACTTC. It specifies CASSLGRSAYF. The chain has TRBV28 and TRBJ2-7; D gene unclear. V shed 2 bases and J shed 12 bases, with 11 bases lying between them. Germline values: CDR1 MDHEN, CDR2 SYDVKM. The CDR3 has 11 residues.

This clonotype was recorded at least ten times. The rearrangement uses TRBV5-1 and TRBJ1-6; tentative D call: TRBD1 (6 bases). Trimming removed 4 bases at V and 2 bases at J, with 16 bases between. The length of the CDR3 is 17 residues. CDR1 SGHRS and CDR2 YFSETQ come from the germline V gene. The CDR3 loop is CASSKAPGDTYNSPLHF. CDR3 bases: TGCGCCAGCAGCAAGGCGCCGGGGGACACCTATAATTCACCCCTCCACTTT.

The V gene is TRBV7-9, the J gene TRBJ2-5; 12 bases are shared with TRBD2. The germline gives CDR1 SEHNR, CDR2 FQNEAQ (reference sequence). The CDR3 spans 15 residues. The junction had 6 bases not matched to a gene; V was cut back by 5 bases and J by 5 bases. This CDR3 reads CASSLTSGSRETQYF. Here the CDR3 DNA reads TGTGCCAGCAGCCTGACTAGCGGGAGCAGGGAGACCCAGTACTTC. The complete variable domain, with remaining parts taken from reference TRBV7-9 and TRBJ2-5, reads DTGVSQNPRHKITKRGQNVTFRCDPISEHNRLYWYRQTLGQGPEFLTYFQNEAQLEKSRLLSDRFSAERPKGSFSTLEIQRTEQGDSAMYLCASSLTSGSRETQYFGPGTRLLVL.

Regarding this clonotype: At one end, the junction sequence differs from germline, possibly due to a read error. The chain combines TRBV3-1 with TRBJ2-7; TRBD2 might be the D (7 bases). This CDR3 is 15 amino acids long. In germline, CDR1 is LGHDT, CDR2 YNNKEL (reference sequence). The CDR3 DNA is TGTGCCTGCAGCCCCAAGCGGGACAAAATCTACGAGCAGTACTTC. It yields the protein CACSPKRDKIYEQYF.

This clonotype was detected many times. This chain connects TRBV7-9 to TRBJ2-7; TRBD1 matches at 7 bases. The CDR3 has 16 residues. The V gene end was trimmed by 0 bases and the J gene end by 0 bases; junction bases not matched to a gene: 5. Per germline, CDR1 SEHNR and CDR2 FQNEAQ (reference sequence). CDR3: CASSLATGQSSYEQYF. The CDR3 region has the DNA TGTGCCAGCAGCTTAGCTACGGGACAGAGCTCCTACGAGCAGTACTTC.

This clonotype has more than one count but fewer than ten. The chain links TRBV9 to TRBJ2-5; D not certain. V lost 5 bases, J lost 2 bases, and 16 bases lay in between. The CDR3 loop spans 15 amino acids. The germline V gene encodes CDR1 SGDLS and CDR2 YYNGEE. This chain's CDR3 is CASSENNWSQETQYF. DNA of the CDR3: TGTGCCAGCAGTGAAAACAACTGGTCACAAGAGACCCAGTACTTC.